The rows below give T cell receptor beta chains drawn from one sample of a study of T cells after yellow fever vaccination. Each CDR3 protein is one row after TCRdb ran MiXCR on the 5' RACE reads. The sample lists 300,000 to 400,000 distinct CDR3 sequences; approximately 12% were seen once. This specimen consisted of CD4+ T cells sorted from PBMCs, obtained 15 days after the yellow fever booster vaccination. Receptors were obtained from a man between 18 and 29 years old who received the YFV17D yellow fever vaccine. Both conserved end residues are part of each CDR3. Part of the rows lack a size; the others show once, few, many or a class for expanded clones.

clone_size j_call v_call cdr3_aa
NA TRBJ2-7 TRBV25-1 CASSELDSSYEQYF
few TRBJ2-1 TRBV5-1 CASSIGGAMNEQFF
few TRBJ2-1 TRBV2 CASRPGQGVYEQFF
few TRBJ1-3 TRBV4-3 CASSQEEGRGSGNTIYF
few TRBJ2-5 TRBV7-9 CASSLGRGGAETQYF
few TRBJ2-5 TRBV7-2 CASSLQRGPQETQYF
many TRBJ1-3 TRBV20-1 CSATHRGPGNTIYF
NA TRBJ1-5 TRBV9 CASSVGTSDQPQHF
NA TRBJ1-5 TRBV7-2 CASSLLGQNNQPQHF
few TRBJ2-2 TRBV15 CATSSQSTPGQGDTGELFF
NA TRBJ2-1 TRBV7-9 CASSPPGRGSHNEQFF
few TRBJ1-1 TRBV4-1 CASIPTGKNTEAFF
many TRBJ2-7 TRBV4-3 CASSQVTGEPLRGQYF
NA TRBJ2-1 TRBV6-5 CASRPGTSPNEQFF
NA TRBJ1-2 TRBV4-3 CASSQESHYGYTF
NA TRBJ1-4 TRBV2 CASSELGVLFF
few TRBJ2-1 TRBV5-5 CASSLDRHDADNEQFF